The clone carrying this T cell receptor beta chain was seen only once. This specimen comes from a study of cytomegalovirus exposure and HLA in healthy donors. Study background: Approximately 190 million T cells yielded more than 95 million unique TCR beta sequences, as an earlier analysis found. Among 350 to 500 genotyped donors, roughly 80% fell in the Caucasian-associated ancestry cluster.

The PCR was carried out with 60 Vbeta primers and 13 Jbeta primers. Sequencing used immunoSEQ multiplex PCR; TCRdb keeps in-frame clones, though not all of them. Here the sample spans under 300,000 clones, more than 55% being singletons. The V and J ends lost 4 bases and 9 bases, in that order; junction bases with no gene match: 9. Germline V lookup: CDR1 MNHNS, CDR2 SASEGT. This CDR3 is built from 14 residues. The TCR comes from a female donor in good health and CMV-seronegative. The specimen sequenced was PBMCs. The chain joins TRBV6-1 to TRBJ2-1; 7 bases are a match to TRBD1. As DNA, the CDR3 is TGTGCCAGCAGTGCGACAGGGCTGTGGGGTGAGCAGTTCTTC. Its translation is CASSATGLWGEQFF.